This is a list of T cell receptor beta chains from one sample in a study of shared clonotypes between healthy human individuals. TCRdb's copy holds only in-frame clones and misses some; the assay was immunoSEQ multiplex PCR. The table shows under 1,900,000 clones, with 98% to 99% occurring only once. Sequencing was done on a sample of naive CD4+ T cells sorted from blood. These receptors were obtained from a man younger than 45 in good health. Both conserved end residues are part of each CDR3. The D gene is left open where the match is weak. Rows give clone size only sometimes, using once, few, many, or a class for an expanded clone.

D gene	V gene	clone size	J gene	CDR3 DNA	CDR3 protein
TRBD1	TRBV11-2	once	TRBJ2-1	TGTGCCAGCAGCGGACCGGGACAGGGGCGCAATGAGCAGTTCTTC	CASSGPGQGRNEQFF
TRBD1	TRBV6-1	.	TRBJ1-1	TGTGCCAGCAGTACACAGGGGATCGGTGAAGCTTTCTTT	CASSTQGIGEAFF
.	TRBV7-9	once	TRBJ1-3	TGTGCCAGCAGCTACACGGGGACAATCTACTCTGGAAACACCATATATTTT	CASSYTGTIYSGNTIYF
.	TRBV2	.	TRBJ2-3	TGTGCCAGCAGATCCCCCGGGGCAGATACGCAGTATTTT	CASRSPGADTQYF
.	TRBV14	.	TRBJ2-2	TGTGCCAGCAGCCACCCCGTTTGGGGAAGGACCGGGGAGCTGTTTTTT	CASSHPVWGRTGELFF
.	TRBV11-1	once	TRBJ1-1	TGTGCCAGCAGCTTAGAATTCACTGAAGCTTTCTTT	CASSLEFTEAFF
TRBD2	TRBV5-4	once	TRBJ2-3	TGTGCCAGCAGTTCTCCGACTAGCGGGAGCACAGATACGCAGTATTTT	CASSSPTSGSTDTQYF
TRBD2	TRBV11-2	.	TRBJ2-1	TGTGCCAGCAGCCCTTGGGGCGGACTAGCTAGTCGCAATGAGCAGTTCTTC	CASSPWGGLASRNEQFF
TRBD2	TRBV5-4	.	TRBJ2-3	TGTGCCAGCAGCCGTGAACCTACTAGCGGGAGGGCCAGAGATACGCAGTATTTT	CASSREPTSGRARDTQYF
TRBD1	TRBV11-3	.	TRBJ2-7	TGTGCCAGCAGCTTGGGGCAGGGGGCGAACGAGCAGTACTTC	CASSLGQGANEQYF
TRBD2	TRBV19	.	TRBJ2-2	TGTGCCAGTAGTACTACTAGCGGGAGGGCCATCGGGGAGCTGTTTTTT	CASSTTSGRAIGELFF
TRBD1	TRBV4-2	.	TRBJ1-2	TGTGCCAGCAGCCAGGGGGACAGGGGGCAAGCCAGCTATGGCTACACCTTC	CASSQGDRGQASYGYTF
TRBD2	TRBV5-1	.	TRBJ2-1	TGCGCCAGCAGCTTGAACCCAGGGACTAGCGGAACCAATGAGCAGTTCTTC	CASSLNPGTSGTNEQFF
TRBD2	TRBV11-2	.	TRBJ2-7	TGTGCCAGCAGCTTATACACTAGCGGATCCTACGAGCAGTACTTC	CASSLYTSGSYEQYF
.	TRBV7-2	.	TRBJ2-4	TGTGCCAGCAGCTTAGAGTTTCCCGGAGGGAACATTCAGTACTTC	CASSLEFPGGNIQYF
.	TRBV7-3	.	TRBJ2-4	TGTGCCAGCAGCTTAGGCGGTTCGGGAGCCAAAAACATTCAGTACTTC	CASSLGGSGAKNIQYF
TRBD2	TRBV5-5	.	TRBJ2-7	TGTGCCAGCAGCTTGGATCCTAGCGGGAGGGCCTACGAGCAGTACTTC	CASSLDPSGRAYEQYF
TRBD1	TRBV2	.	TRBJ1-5	TGTGCCAGCAGTGTTTCAGGGGGGAGCAATCAGCCCCAGCATTTT	CASSVSGGSNQPQHF
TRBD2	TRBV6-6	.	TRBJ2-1	TGTGCCTGCCACGGGCGGACTAGTACCTACAATGAGCAGTTCTTC	CACHGRTSTYNEQFF
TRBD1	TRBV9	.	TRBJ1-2	TGTGCCAGCAGCGTAGAGATCAGGGGGGTTAACTATGGCTACACCTTC	CASSVEIRGVNYGYTF
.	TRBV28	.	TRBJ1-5	TGTGCCAGCAGCCCGTTAGGTCAGCCCCAGCATTTT	CASSPLGQPQHF
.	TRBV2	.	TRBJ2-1	TGTGCCAGCAACGCCTTAGCGTCGGGCTCCTACAATGAGCAGTTCTTC	CASNALASGSYNEQFF
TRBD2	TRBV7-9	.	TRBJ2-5	TGTGCCAGCAGCGAGCGGGAGACGGAGGGGGAGACCCAGTACTTC	CASSERETEGETQYF
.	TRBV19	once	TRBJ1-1	TGTGCCAGTAGTATAGGTGCGGGAGTCGGAGCTTTCTTT	CASSIGAGVGAFF
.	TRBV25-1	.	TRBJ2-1	TGTGCCAGCAGTTCTGGAGTTGAGCAGTTCTTC	CASSSGVEQFF
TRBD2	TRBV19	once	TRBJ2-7	TGTGCCAGTAGTCTCCAAGCGGGAGGGCCCTACGAGCAGTACTTC	CASSLQAGGPYEQYF
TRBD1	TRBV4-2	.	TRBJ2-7	TGTGCCAGCAGCCAAGAGGGGACAGGAGGGGTCGAGCAGTACTTC	CASSQEGTGGVEQYF
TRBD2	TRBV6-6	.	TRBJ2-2	TGTGCCAGCAGGTCCGGGACTAGCGGCACCGGGGAGCTGTTTTTT	CASRSGTSGTGELFF
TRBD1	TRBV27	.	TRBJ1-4	TGTGCCAGCAGCCCCACGGCCGGGACAGGGGATGAAAAACTGTTTTTT	CASSPTAGTGDEKLFF
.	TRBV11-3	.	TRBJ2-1	TGTGCCAGCAGCTTAACCGGGACTTACAATGAGCAGTTCTTC	CASSLTGTYNEQFF
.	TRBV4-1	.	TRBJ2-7	TGCGCCAGCATGGACAGCGCCTACGAGCAGTACTTC	CASMDSAYEQYF
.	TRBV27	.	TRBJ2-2	TGTGCCAGCCGCCTGTTCTCCAACACCGGGGAGCTGTTTTTT	CASRLFSNTGELFF
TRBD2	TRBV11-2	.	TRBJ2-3	TGTGCCAGCAGCTCCGGGACTAGTCCCTTCACAGATACGCAGTATTTT	CASSSGTSPFTDTQYF
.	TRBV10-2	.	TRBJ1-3	TGCGCCAGCAGTGAACAGATCAGGGAACTCTCTGGAAACACCATATATTTT	CASSEQIRELSGNTIYF
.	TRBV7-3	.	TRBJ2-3	TGTGCCAGCAGCTTAACGTGGGGGATCCGGCTCGTTTCAGATACGCAGTATTTT	CASSLTWGIRLVSDTQYF
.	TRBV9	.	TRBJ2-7	TGTGCCAGCAGCGTAGGGGTGGAGACCTACGAGCAGTACTTC	CASSVGVETYEQYF
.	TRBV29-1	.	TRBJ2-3	TGCAGCGGTGGCCGGGGAGCCCCCACAGATACGCAGTATTTT	CSGGRGAPTDTQYF
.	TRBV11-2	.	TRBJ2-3	TGTGCCAGCAGCTTAGGAGTGGTTACTAGCACAGATACGCAGTATTTT	CASSLGVVTSTDTQYF
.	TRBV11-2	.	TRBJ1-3	TGTGCCAGCAGCTTAGTCGTAACCGACTCTGGAAACACCATATATTTT	CASSLVVTDSGNTIYF
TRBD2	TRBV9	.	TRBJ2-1	TGTGCCAGCAGCACTAGCGGGAACCCCTACAATGAGCAGTTCTTC	CASSTSGNPYNEQFF
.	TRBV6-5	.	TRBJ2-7	TGTGCCAGCAGTCGGGGGAATGGGGGCTACGAGCAGTACTTC	CASSRGNGGYEQYF
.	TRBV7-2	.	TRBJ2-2	TGTGCCAGCAGCCTCCGGGACTCCAATTTTTCCCCCGGGGAGCTGTTTTTT	CASSLRDSNFSPGELFF
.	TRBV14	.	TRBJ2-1	TGTGCCAGCAGCCGCAACCGAGCAGGGCGTGAGCAGTTCTTC	CASSRNRAGREQFF
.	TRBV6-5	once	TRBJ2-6	TGTGCCAGCAGTTACTCATCTGGGGCCAACGTCCTGACTTTC	CASSYSSGANVLTF
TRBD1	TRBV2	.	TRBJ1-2	TGTGCCACCAGGGGGGCGGACTATGGCTACACCTTC	CATRGADYGYTF
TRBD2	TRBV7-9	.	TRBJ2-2	TGTGCCAGCAGCTTATGGGGAGGGCTTTCGAACACCGGGGAGCTGTTTTTT	CASSLWGGLSNTGELFF
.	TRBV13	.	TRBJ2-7	TGTGCCAGCAGCTTCGCGGCGTCCGGGGCGGGCGAGCAGTACTTC	CASSFAASGAGEQYF
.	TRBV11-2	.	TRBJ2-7	TGTGCCAGCAGTTCCCTCAATCTCGGCGAGCAGTACTTC	CASSSLNLGEQYF
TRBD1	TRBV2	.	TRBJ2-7	TGTGCCAGCACTACGGACAGGGTCTACGAGCAGTACTTC	CASTTDRVYEQYF
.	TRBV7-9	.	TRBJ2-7	TGTGCCAGCAGCTTAGGCAGGGCCTACGAGCAGTACTTC	CASSLGRAYEQYF
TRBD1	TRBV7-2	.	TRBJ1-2	TGTGCCAGCAGCGGACAGGCTAACTATGGCTACACCTTC	CASSGQANYGYTF
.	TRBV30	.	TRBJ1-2	TGTGCCCAAGGTTGGAGCTATGGCTACACCTTC	CAQGWSYGYTF
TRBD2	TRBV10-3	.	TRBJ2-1	TGTGCCATTAGAAGCGGGAGGGAGACCAATGAGCAGTTCTTC	CAIRSGRETNEQFF
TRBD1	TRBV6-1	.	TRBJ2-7	TGTGCCAGCAACCGGGGACAGTCCTACGAGCAGTACTTC	CASNRGQSYEQYF
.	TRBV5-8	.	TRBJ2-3	TGTGCCAGCAGCTTGGCTCTGATGGCAGGAAAGGGAGATACGCAGTATTTT	CASSLALMAGKGDTQYF